A single sample gave rise to the 6 T cell receptor beta chains below, sequenced in a study of CD8 T cells in Susac syndrome. Random hexamers were used to reverse transcribe the RNA input (about 0.5 to 1 ug). One entry per CDR3 protein, called by TCRdb with MiXCR from the immunoSEQ multiplex PCR reads. The sample gives under 90,000 distinct CDR3 sequences, over 90% of which show up once; 0.46% is in the top ten. The material sequenced was CD8+ T cells from PBMCs. The receptors stem from a human donor with Susac syndrome.

This chain links TRBV13 with TRBJ1-1; 9 positions match TRBD1. Germline V gene data show CDR1 as PRHDT and CDR2 as FYEKMQ (reference sequence). V was clipped by 4 bases and J by 5 bases; unmatched bases: 11. There are 16 residues in the CDR3. CDR3 amino acids: CASSSTGGDPYTEAFF. Here the CDR3 DNA reads TGTGCCAGCAGCTCGACAGGGGGGGATCCTTATACTGAAGCTTTCTTT.

The rearrangement links TRBV4-1 to TRBJ2-5, with TRBD2 matching 13 bases. The ends lost 2 bases at V and 5 bases at J; junction bases unmatched: 20. This CDR3 is built from 21 residues. Germline assignment: CDR1 MGHRA and CDR2 YSYEKL. The CDR3 DNA reads as TGCGCCAGCAGCCAACCACTAGCGGGAGGGCCGGTAGGAAGCGCGAGGGAGACCCAGTACTTC. Translated: CASSQPLAGGPVGSARETQYF.

CDR3 in amino acids: CAWSYGGTEAFF. CDR3 bases: TGTGCCTGGAGCTACGGGGGCACTGAAGCTTTCTTT. The rearrangement joins TRBV30 to TRBJ1-1, with a tentative D call TRBD1 (5 bases). Germline values: CDR1 GTSNPN, CDR2 SVGIG (reference sequence). CDR3 size: 12 residues. V lost 3 bases, J lost 4 bases, and 9 bases lay in between.

V is TRBV15 and J is TRBJ1-2; D unclear. CDR1 is LNHNV, CDR2 YYDKDF, per germline (reference sequence). Trimming took off 6 bases at V and 8 bases at J, with 10 bases between the two ends. This CDR3 spans 11 amino acids. The DNA for the CDR3 is TGTGCCACCAGAGGTGTTGAAGGCTACACCTTC. Its protein is CATRGVEGYTF.

Here the CDR3 reads CSATGAGKETQYF. The CDR3 bases are TGCAGTGCTACAGGGGCCGGGAAGGAGACCCAGTACTTC. The V gene is TRBV20-1, the J gene TRBJ2-5; tentatively, D is TRBD1 (6 bases). CDR3 size: 13 residues. Germline CDR1 reads DFQATT; CDR2 reads SNEGSKA (reference sequence). The V gene lost 4 bases and the J gene lost 5 bases, with 14 bases spanning the gap.

A single count supports this clonotype. J is TRBJ2-3 and V is TRBV20-1, with D unresolved. Germline CDR1 is DFQATT and CDR2 is SNEGSKA (reference sequence). CDR3 length equals 12 residues. V lost 4 bases to trimming and J lost 6 bases, with 11 bases between them. CDR3 nucleotides: TGCAGTGCTAACCTCCCCCCGGATACGCAGTATTTT. Translation gives CSANLPPDTQYF.